This T cell receptor beta chain was sequenced in a study of post-analysis software for immune sequencing data. Study-level points and caveats: In multiple sclerosis, normalized Chao1 diversity was significantly below that of controls. TRBV5-6, TRBV5-1 and TRBV20-1 belonged to a set of roughly 5 TRBV segments that were more frequent in patients than controls. Strong co-clustering by F measure linked samples that shared a preparation batch.

To note about this clonotype: Its specificity is not known.

Per germline, CDR1 SEHNR and CDR2 FQNEAQ (reference sequence). The CDR3 has 15 residues. With 3 bases removed from V and 0 bases from J, the gap between germline ends came to 12 bases. Unique-molecular-identifier-tagged TCR beta cDNA libraries were used. MiXCR was run by TCRdb on the PCR reads, yielding one entry per CDR3 protein. This table has almost 700,000 distinct CDR3 sequences, around 64% appearing once. The rearrangement joins TRBV7-9 to TRBJ2-7, with D possibly being TRBD2 (6 bases). Material for sequencing was blood. This sequence was found in a girl aged 2-10 years with multiple sclerosis. CDR3 nucleotides: TGTGCCAGCAGCTTCCGGGACTTCGGCTCCTACGAGCAGTACTTC. Protein: CASSFRDFGSYEQYF.